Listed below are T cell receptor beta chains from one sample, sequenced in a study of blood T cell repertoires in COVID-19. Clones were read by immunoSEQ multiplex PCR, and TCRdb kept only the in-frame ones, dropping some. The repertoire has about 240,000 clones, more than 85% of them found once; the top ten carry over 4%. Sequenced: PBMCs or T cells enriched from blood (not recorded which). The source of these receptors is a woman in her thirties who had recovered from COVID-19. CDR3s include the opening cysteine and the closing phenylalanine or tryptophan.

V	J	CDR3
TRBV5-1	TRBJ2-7	CASSLGTMSSYEQYF
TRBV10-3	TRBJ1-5	CAISESGQGNQPQHF
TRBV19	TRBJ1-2	CASSIQTRVGYTF
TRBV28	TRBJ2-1	CASSPGTARYNEQFF
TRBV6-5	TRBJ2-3	CASRTSGPETQYF
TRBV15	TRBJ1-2	CATSRDEGQSYGYTF
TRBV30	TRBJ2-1	CAWGRLVEQFF
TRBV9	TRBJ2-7	CASSVTPGQGISKEPYEQYF
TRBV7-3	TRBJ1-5	CASSPGQGGNQPQHF
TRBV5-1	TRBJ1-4	CASSLTVLNEKLFF
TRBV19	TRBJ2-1	CASSFGLADYNEQFF
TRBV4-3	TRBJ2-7	CASSKDYGTYEQYF
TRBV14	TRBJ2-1	CASSLGTSGSAEQFF
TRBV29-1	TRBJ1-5	CSVRQGNQPQHF
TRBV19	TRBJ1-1	CASSVTGLMNTEAFF
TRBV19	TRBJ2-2	CASSKPPRGMNTGELFF
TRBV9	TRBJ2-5	CASSVDAGTVFQETQYF
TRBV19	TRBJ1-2	CASSLIGGQGLYGYTF
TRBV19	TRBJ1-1	CASSPLPGTGIGVNTEAFF
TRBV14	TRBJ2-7	CASSQDAGTGTYEQYF
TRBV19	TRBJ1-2	CASSISWTAIGDYGYTF
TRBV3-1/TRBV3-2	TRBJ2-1	CASPDYPGQDEQFF
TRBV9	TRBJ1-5	CASSVDRNQPQHF
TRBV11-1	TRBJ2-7	CASSSRTGSDEQYF
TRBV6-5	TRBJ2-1	CASSYSSDKNNEQFF
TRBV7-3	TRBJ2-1	CASATSGSDNEQFF
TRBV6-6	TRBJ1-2	CASSYISYGYTF
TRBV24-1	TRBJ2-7	CATPWEGSSYEQYF
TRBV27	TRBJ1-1	CASSLQSGDRRNTEAFF
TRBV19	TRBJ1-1	CASSIGRGPNTEAFF
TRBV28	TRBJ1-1	CASSPLSYYRDTEAFF
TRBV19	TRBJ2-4	CASRTTGGLKNIQYF
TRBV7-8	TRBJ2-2	CASSRTGNTGELFF
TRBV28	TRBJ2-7	CASSETGGKAYEQYF
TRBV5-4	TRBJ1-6	CASSETGSSYNSPLHF
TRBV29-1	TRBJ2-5	CSVEEGAGQYF
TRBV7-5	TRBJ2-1	CARSRLDHEQFF
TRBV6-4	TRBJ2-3	CASSGTGGTDTQYF
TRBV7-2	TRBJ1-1	CASSSPPDRVNTEAFF
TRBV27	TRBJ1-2	CASGSGGAVNYGYTF
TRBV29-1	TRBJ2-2	CSVGLAYTGELFF
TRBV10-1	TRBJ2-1	CAHSAIGIDEQFF
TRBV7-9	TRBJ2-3	CASSLAPSTDTQYF
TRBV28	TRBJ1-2	CASSSRGAGGRSGYTF
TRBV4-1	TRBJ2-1	CASSQGGPFSYNEQFF
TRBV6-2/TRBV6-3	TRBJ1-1	CASSYVSPRSTEAFF
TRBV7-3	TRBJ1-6	CASSLRRGASSPLHF
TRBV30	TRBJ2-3	CAWSPLRTDTQYF
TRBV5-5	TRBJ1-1	CASSFNGAGTEAFF
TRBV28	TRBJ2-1	CASRGFGGRSSYNEQFF
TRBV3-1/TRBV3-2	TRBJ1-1	CASSQDSPPSANTEAFF
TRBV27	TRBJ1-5	CASSLMYQTGLGQPQHF
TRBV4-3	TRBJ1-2	CASSPRRGSRGDGYTF
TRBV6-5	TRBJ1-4	CASSNRGLSNEKLFF
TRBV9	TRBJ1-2	CASSSWTGGNYGYTF
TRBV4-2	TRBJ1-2	CASSQDPHRDYGYTF
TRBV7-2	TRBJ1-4	CASSLGPLQREKLFF
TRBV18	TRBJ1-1	CASSPGTHNTEAFF
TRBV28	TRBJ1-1	CASSALTDMNTEAFF